These T cell receptor beta chains were read from a single sample in a study of blood T cell repertoires in COVID-19. Produced via immunoSEQ multiplex PCR; TCRdb's table is partial and in-frame only. The table shows around 160,000 clones, with 80% to 90% occurring only once. The sequenced sample was peripheral blood. These receptors were obtained from a human donor in a cohort sampled during active COVID-19. Each CDR3 is given with its conserved first and last residue. D genes are given only for firm matches. Clone size is stated in some rows and not others, as once, few, many or a class when expanded.

abundance,j_gene,d_gene,v_gene,CDR3aa,CDR3nt
once,TRBJ1-5,NA,TRBV21-1,CASSKYGTGASSNQPQHF,TGTGCCAGCAGCAAATACGGGACAGGGGCGTCTAGCAATCAGCCCCAGCATTTT
NA,TRBJ1-2,NA,TRBV7-9,CASSLAGTAYGYTF,TGTGCCAGCAGCTTAGCGGGCACTGCCTATGGCTACACCTTC
NA,TRBJ1-6,TRBD1,TRBV6-4,CASSEGGQGYSPLHF,TGTGCCAGCAGTGAGGGGGGACAGGGGTATTCACCCCTCCACTTT
once,TRBJ1-2,NA,TRBV6-2/TRBV6-3,CASSYEEGSRVARYGYTF,TGTGCCAGCAGTTACGAGGAGGGATCCCGAGTTGCGCGCTATGGCTACACCTTC
NA,TRBJ2-7,NA,TRBV5-1,CASSGDSYEQYF,TGCGCCAGCAGCGGTGACAGCTACGAGCAGTACTTC
NA,TRBJ1-2,TRBD1,TRBV5-1,CASSNPGQGAYGYTF,TGCGCCAGCAGCAACCCGGGACAGGGGGCCTATGGCTACACCTTC
once,TRBJ1-1,TRBD1,TRBV27,CASRNRGRVTEAFF,TGTGCCAGCAGGAACAGGGGGCGGGTAACTGAAGCTTTCTTT
few,TRBJ1-3,NA,TRBV19,CATAGSTGNTIYF,TGTGCCACCGCGGGTTCAACTGGAAACACCATATATTTT
NA,TRBJ1-6,NA,TRBV27,CASSLSDSPLHF,TGTGCCAGCAGTCTAAGCGACTCACCCCTCCACTTT
NA,TRBJ1-4,TRBD1,TRBV28,CASSPPADRGLNREKLFF,TGTGCCAGCAGTCCCCCCGCGGACAGGGGGCTGAATAGGGAAAAACTGTTTTTT
NA,TRBJ2-1,NA,TRBV1,CTSSQGQGGHSYNEQFF,TGCACCAGCAGCCAAGGGCAGGGTGGTCACTCCTACAATGAGCAGTTCTTC
NA,TRBJ2-1,NA,TRBV29-1,CSGGTASNEQFF,TGCAGCGGCGGGACCGCTAGCAATGAGCAGTTCTTC
NA,TRBJ1-4,TRBD1,TRBV5-1,CASSTGQGGSEKLFF,TGCGCCAGCAGCACCGGACAGGGAGGTAGTGAAAAACTGTTTTTT
NA,TRBJ2-7,TRBD1,TRBV2,CASRTGGNHDEQYF,TGTGCCAGCAGGACAGGGGGCAATCACGACGAGCAGTACTTC
NA,TRBJ1-2,TRBD1,TRBV28,CAVPEGGQPRGYTF,TGTGCCGTACCCGAGGGGGGACAGCCGCGTGGCTACACCTTC
NA,TRBJ1-2,TRBD1,TRBV5-4,CASSFTGGADYGYTF,TGTGCCAGCAGCTTTACAGGGGGCGCCGACTATGGCTACACCTTC
NA,TRBJ2-7,NA,TRBV28,CARQGYEQYF,TGTGCCAGGCAGGGTTACGAGCAGTACTTC
NA,TRBJ2-7,TRBD1,TRBV6-5,CASRLGQNYEQYF,TGTGCCAGCAGGCTGGGACAGAACTACGAGCAGTACTTC
NA,TRBJ2-6,NA,TRBV5-5,CASSPLQGTSGANVLTF,TGTGCCAGCAGCCCCTTACAGGGAACCTCTGGGGCCAACGTCCTGACTTTC
NA,TRBJ2-2,TRBD2,TRBV6-6,CASILTGGYTGELFF,TGTGCCAGCATCTTGACGGGGGGTTACACCGGGGAGCTGTTTTTT
NA,TRBJ2-7,NA,TRBV28,CASTNRVYEQYF,TGTGCCAGCACAAACAGGGTCTACGAGCAGTACTTC
NA,TRBJ2-7,NA,TRBV6-2/TRBV6-3,CASSRTAAYEQYF,TGTGCCAGCAGCCGGACAGCAGCCTACGAGCAGTACTTC
NA,TRBJ1-2,TRBD1,TRBV5-1,CASSRDRNGYTF,TGCGCCAGCAGCAGGGACAGGAACGGCTACACCTTC
NA,TRBJ2-7,TRBD1,TRBV7-9,CASSSPGQGNYEQYF,TGTGCCAGCAGCTCTCCGGGACAGGGGAATTACGAGCAGTACTTC
NA,TRBJ1-5,TRBD1,TRBV6-5,CASSYLGQPNQPQHF,TGTGCCAGCAGTTATCTGGGACAGCCTAATCAGCCCCAGCATTTT
NA,TRBJ2-7,NA,TRBV5-1,CASSLLQSSYEQYF,TGCGCCAGCAGCTTATTACAGAGCTCCTACGAGCAGTACTTC
NA,TRBJ1-3,NA,TRBV9,CASSPAGGSGNTIYF,TGTGCCAGCTCTCCGGCGGGAGGCTCTGGAAACACCATATATTTT
NA,TRBJ2-7,TRBD1,TRBV7-2,CASSLRSGQGVHEQYF,TGTGCCAGCAGCTTACGTTCGGGACAGGGTGTCCACGAGCAGTACTTC
NA,TRBJ2-1,NA,TRBV3-1/TRBV3-2,CASSPRTGRDEQFF,TGTGCCAGCAGCCCGCGGACAGGGAGGGATGAGCAGTTCTTC
NA,TRBJ2-1,NA,TRBV28,CASSSTILREFF,TGTGCCAGCAGTTCGACGATCCTCAGGGAGTTCTTC
NA,TRBJ2-1,TRBD2,TRBV19,CASSISSGGMGEQFF,TGTGCCAGTAGTATTAGTAGCGGGGGGATGGGTGAGCAGTTCTTC
NA,TRBJ1-4,NA,TRBV6-2/TRBV6-3,CASSPEFPRTNEKLFF,TGTGCCAGCAGTCCCGAGTTTCCGCGGACTAATGAAAAACTGTTTTTT
once,TRBJ1-1,NA,TRBV18,CASSPLEKAEAFF,TGTGCCAGCTCACCCTTGGAGAAAGCTGAAGCTTTCTTT
NA,TRBJ2-1,TRBD2,TRBV6-5,CASSRAGGYNEQFF,TGTGCCAGCAGTCGAGCGGGGGGTTACAATGAGCAGTTCTTC
NA,TRBJ1-1,NA,TRBV3-1/TRBV3-2,CASSQGYRSMNTEAFF,TGTGCCAGCAGCCAAGGATACAGGAGCATGAACACTGAAGCTTTCTTT
few,TRBJ2-5,TRBD1,TRBV14,CASSQGQGEWAQYF,TGTGCCAGCAGCCAAGGACAGGGAGAATGGGCCCAGTACTTC
NA,TRBJ2-3,TRBD2,TRBV7-8,CASSLAGLAGSDTQYF,TGTGCCAGCAGCTTGGCAGGACTAGCGGGGTCAGATACGCAGTATTTT
many,TRBJ2-1,TRBD2,TRBV5-6,CASSLAYRGGPNEQFF,TGTGCCAGCAGCTTGGCCTATCGGGGGGGCCCTAATGAGCAGTTCTTC
NA,TRBJ1-5,NA,TRBV30,CAWNAGGQNQPQHF,TGTGCCTGGAACGCCGGCGGACAGAATCAGCCCCAGCATTTT
NA,TRBJ2-4,TRBD1,TRBV19,CASSILSGGSKNIQYF,TGTGCCAGTAGTATTCTCTCAGGGGGCTCCAAAAACATTCAGTACTTC
once,TRBJ1-5,NA,TRBV28,CASSPHGPVQPQHF,TGTGCCAGCAGCCCCCATGGGCCGGTTCAGCCCCAGCATTTT
NA,TRBJ1-2,TRBD1,TRBV7-9,CASSLDPGQGSGGYTF,TGTGCCAGCAGCTTAGACCCGGGACAGGGGTCTGGTGGCTACACCTTC
NA,TRBJ1-2,NA,TRBV11-2,CASSLEWTTTGYGYTF,TGTGCCAGCAGCTTAGAGTGGACAACAACCGGCTATGGCTACACCTTC
once,TRBJ1-2,TRBD1,TRBV30,CALTGLGGYTF,TGTGCCTTGACAGGGTTGGGGGGCTACACCTTC
NA,TRBJ2-7,NA,TRBV5-6,CASSLGAGSGRLEQYF,TGTGCCAGCAGCTTGGGGGCGGGATCGGGCCGATTGGAGCAGTACTTC